A selection of T cell receptor beta chains follows, all from one sample in a study of blood T cell repertoires in COVID-19. Clones were read by immunoSEQ multiplex PCR, and TCRdb kept only the in-frame ones, dropping some. This table has some 260,000 clones, approximately 86% appearing once. Sequencing was done on a sample of PBMCs or T cells enriched from blood (not recorded which). The receptors were gathered from a woman aged 25 to 39 with acute COVID-19. CDR3s include the opening cysteine and the closing phenylalanine or tryptophan. A D gene is named only where the DNA matches it firmly. Size values are once, few and many counts, or a class for expanded clones, and some rows have none.

len | j_gene | abundance | d_gene | v_gene | CDR3nt | CDR3aa
14 | TRBJ2-7 | . | . | TRBV7-2 | TGTGCCAGCAGCTTAGAGGGGCTGGCCTACGAGCAGTACTTC | CASSLEGLAYEQYF
17 | TRBJ1-2 | . | . | TRBV4-1 | TGCGCCAGCAGCCAAGATCAACAGGGAATGGTACTCCATGGCTACACCTTC | CASSQDQQGMVLHGYTF
14 | TRBJ1-1 | . | . | TRBV28 | TGTGCCAGCAGTCCCCCCCGACAGTTAACTGAAGCTTTCTTT | CASSPPRQLTEAFF
13 | TRBJ2-7 | . | . | TRBV2 | TGTGCCAGCAGGGGGAACGGGGCGGGGGAGCAGTACTTC | CASRGNGAGEQYF
13 | TRBJ1-2 | . | TRBD1 | TRBV6-2/TRBV6-3 | TGTGCCAGCAGTCCCACAGGGGTCAATGGCTACACCTTC | CASSPTGVNGYTF
14 | TRBJ1-5 | . | . | TRBV6-5 | TGTGCCAGCATTCCTGCAGGGTCCCATCAGCCCCAGCATTTT | CASIPAGSHQPQHF
15 | TRBJ2-3 | once | TRBD1 | TRBV7-3 | TGTGCCAGCAGAGCCGGGGACAGGGTCACAGATACGCAGTATTTT | CASRAGDRVTDTQYF
15 | TRBJ2-2 | . | . | TRBV5-4 | TGTGCCAGCAGCCCCGGAGGGCAGTTTACCGGGGAGCTGTTTTTT | CASSPGGQFTGELFF
15 | TRBJ1-6 | . | . | TRBV5-6 | TGTGCCAGCAGCTTGGGCCACGGTACGAATTCACCCCTCCACTTT | CASSLGHGTNSPLHF
15 | TRBJ2-3 | . | . | TRBV6-2/TRBV6-3 | TGTGCCAGCAGCCCGGGCGCAGGCTACACAGATACGCAGTATTTT | CASSPGAGYTDTQYF
17 | TRBJ2-2 | . | . | TRBV19 | TGTGCCAGTAGTCCGCAGGCCCAGCGGCAAAACACCGGGGAGCTGTTTTTT | CASSPQAQRQNTGELFF
13 | TRBJ1-1 | . | . | TRBV7-3 | TGTGCCAGCAGCATTAACCCCCAGGGATCAGCTTTCTTT | CASSINPQGSAFF
14 | TRBJ2-4 | . | . | TRBV6-5 | TGTGCCAGCAGGGGGCCCGGGGCCAAAAACATTCAGTACTTC | CASRGPGAKNIQYF
14 | TRBJ1-2 | . | TRBD1 | TRBV28 | TGTGCCAGCAGCCCGGGACAGGGAGGATATGGCTACACCTTC | CASSPGQGGYGYTF
11 | TRBJ2-7 | . | . | TRBV12-3/TRBV12-4 | TGTGCCAGCAGACGACACTACGAGCAGTACTTC | CASRRHYEQYF
15 | TRBJ2-7 | . | . | TRBV15 | TGTGCCACCAGCAGAACCGGGGGAAGCTCCTACGAGCAGTACTTC | CATSRTGGSSYEQYF
15 | TRBJ2-7 | . | TRBD1 | TRBV28 | TGTGCCAGCATAACAAACCGACAGGGGGGATACGAGCAGTACTTC | CASITNRQGGYEQYF
11 | TRBJ1-1 | . | . | TRBV28 | TGTGCCAGCAGTTTAAATCAGGGGGCTTTCTTT | CASSLNQGAFF
15 | TRBJ1-3 | once | TRBD1 | TRBV4-1 | TGCGCCAGCAGTCCGACAGGGGGCACTGGAAACACCATATATTTT | CASSPTGGTGNTIYF
15 | TRBJ2-2 | . | TRBD2 | TRBV5-4 | TGTGCCAGCAGTCGAGCGGGGAGAAACACCGGGGAGCTGTTTTTT | CASSRAGRNTGELFF
17 | TRBJ2-7 | . | TRBD2 | TRBV7-9 | TGTGCCAGCAGCTTGGGGAGGGGAGACAGCCTATTCTACGAGCAGTACTTC | CASSLGRGDSLFYEQYF
16 | TRBJ1-2 | . | TRBD1 | TRBV9 | TGTGCCAGCAGCGTAGGCGGGACAGGGTTGATCTATGGCTACACCTTC | CASSVGGTGLIYGYTF
16 | TRBJ1-5 | . | . | TRBV21-1 | TGTGCCAGCAGCAAAGAGGGGTGCAGGGGGAATCAGCCCCAGCATTTT | CASSKEGCRGNQPQHF
15 | TRBJ2-1 | . | . | TRBV3-1/TRBV3-2 | TGTGCCAGCAGCCAAGGCATACTCCCCGGGGTTGAGCAGTTCTTC | CASSQGILPGVEQFF
14 | TRBJ1-1 | . | . | TRBV5-8 | TGTGCCAGCAGTTACAGGGTATTGAACACTGAAGCTTTCTTT | CASSYRVLNTEAFF
13 | TRBJ2-5 | . | . | TRBV18 | TGTGCCAGCTCACCACGAACAGCAGAGACCCAGTACTTC | CASSPRTAETQYF
14 | TRBJ2-7 | . | . | TRBV2 | TGTGCCAGCAGTGTTCAGGGGACCAACTACGAGCAGTACTTC | CASSVQGTNYEQYF
14 | TRBJ2-5 | . | . | TRBV29-1 | TGCAGCGGAGGGCGGGACAGCCCCCAAGAGACCCAGTACTTC | CSGGRDSPQETQYF
14 | TRBJ1-2 | . | . | TRBV11-3 | TGTGCCAGCAGCTTAGATGGCAGAAACTATGGCTACACCTTC | CASSLDGRNYGYTF
14 | TRBJ2-7 | . | TRBD2 | TRBV7-2 | TGTGCCAGCAGCCATAGCGGGAGCGTTTACGAGCAGTACTTC | CASSHSGSVYEQYF
13 | TRBJ1-1 | . | . | TRBV10-3 | TGTGCCATCAGGCGTCAGGAGAACACTGAAGCTTTCTTT | CAIRRQENTEAFF
13 | TRBJ2-7 | . | . | TRBV19 | TGTGCCAGTAGTCGAACCCTGCGGGACGAGCAGTACTTC | CASSRTLRDEQYF
14 | TRBJ1-2 | . | . | TRBV5-6 | TGTGCCAGCAGCTTCGGCAGGGGCCATGGTGGCTACACCTTC | CASSFGRGHGGYTF
15 | TRBJ2-7 | . | TRBD2 | TRBV28 | TGTGCTACCGGGACTAGCGGGAGACTTGCTTACGAGCAGTACTTC | CATGTSGRLAYEQYF
17 | TRBJ2-1 | . | TRBD2 | TRBV18 | TGTGCCAGCTCACCACAGAGACTAGCGGGAGGGTACAATGAGCAGTTCTTC | CASSPQRLAGGYNEQFF
17 | TRBJ2-5 | once | TRBD2 | TRBV10-3 | TGTGCCATCTCCGCGGGGGAATTTGTAGGGTACCAAGAGACCCAGTACTTC | CAISAGEFVGYQETQYF
14 | TRBJ2-7 | . | . | TRBV28 | TGTGCCATTCAGGACCGGGACATTCACTACGAGCAGTACTTC | CAIQDRDIHYEQYF
13 | TRBJ2-1 | . | TRBD2 | TRBV4-1 | TGCGCCAGCAGCCAGCTTAGCGGGGTTGAGCAGTTCTTC | CASSQLSGVEQFF
19 | TRBJ2-3 | . | TRBD2 | TRBV7-2 | TGTGCCAGCAGCCCCCCGGGACTAGCGGGACCTCGGTCTACACATACGCAGTATTTT | CASSPPGLAGPRSTHTQYF
16 | TRBJ1-6 | . | . | TRBV19 | TGTGCCAGTAGTATTACAGGGATCACCTATAATTCACCCCTCCACTTT | CASSITGITYNSPLHF
14 | TRBJ1-2 | . | . | TRBV5-1 | TGCGCCAGCAGCTCGCAGGGGAATAACTATGGCTACACCTTC | CASSSQGNNYGYTF
13 | TRBJ1-1 | . | . | TRBV29-1 | TGCAGCGTTGACAGGGCCGAGAACACTGAAGCTTTCTTT | CSVDRAENTEAFF